This TCR beta chain was sequenced for a study of shared clonotypes between healthy human individuals. Deep level was the assay's run setting. Investigators spread the genomic DNA of each subset evenly over several immunoSEQ plates. The protocol was immunoSEQ multiplex PCR, while the TCRdb copy is restricted to in-frame clones and leaves out a portion. This table holds hundreds of thousands of clones, around 67% found once. Note on this clone: Different DNA sequences within this sample yield the same CDR3.

The CDR3 runs to 12 residues. Trimming stripped 1 base from V and 4 bases from J, with 4 bases between. Germline V gene data show CDR1 as SEHNR and CDR2 as FQNEAQ (reference sequence). Sequencing was carried out using memory CD4+ T cells sorted from blood. Stated subset: CD45RA-negative fraction. V is TRBV7-9 and J is TRBJ1-2, with D hard to call. The source of this sequence is a woman aged 30 to 39 in good health. CDR3 nucleotides: TGTGCCAGCAGCTTAGGGGGCTATGGCTACACCTTC. Its translation: CASSLGGYGYTF. The complete variable domain, with remaining parts taken from reference TRBV7-9 and TRBJ1-2, reads DTGVSQNPRHKITKRGQNVTFRCDPISEHNRLYWYRQTLGQGPEFLTYFQNEAQLEKSRLLSDRFSAERPKGSFSTLEIQRTEQGDSAMYLCASSLGGYGYTFGSGTRLTVV.